This is a list of T cell receptor beta chains from one sample in a study of sequential checkpoint blockade in melanoma. Clones were sequenced by immunoSEQ multiplex PCR, and TCRdb holds only the in-frame ones, with some missing. Here the sample spans tens of thousands of clones, roughly 85% being singletons. Sequences were derived from CD8+ T cells sorted from blood (inferred from file names), sampled from a patient given nivolumab and ipilimumab in sequence. The receptors shown here come from a human donor with melanoma. The CDR3 runs from the conserved cysteine through the conserved F or W. The order of the fields is clone size, D gene, V gene, J gene, CDR3 protein, CDR3 DNA. D genes are given only for firm matches. Clone size is given for some rows only: seen once, a few or many times, or a class if the clone is expanded.

clone_size: .
d_call: TRBD1
v_call: TRBV19
j_call: TRBJ1-5
cdr3_aa: CASRGQGRNQPQHF
cdr3_nt: TGTGCCAGTAGGGGACAGGGTCGTAATCAGCCCCAGCATTTT

clone_size: .
d_call: TRBD1
v_call: TRBV2
j_call: TRBJ2-7
cdr3_aa: CASRWTGGFEQYF
cdr3_nt: TGTGCCAGCAGGTGGACAGGGGGATTCGAGCAGTACTTC

clone_size: .
d_call: .
v_call: TRBV23-1
j_call: TRBJ1-5
cdr3_aa: CASSQPTPGLQPQHF
cdr3_nt: TGCGCCAGCAGTCAACCGACACCAGGGTTGCAGCCCCAGCATTTT

clone_size: .
d_call: TRBD1
v_call: TRBV27
j_call: TRBJ1-5
cdr3_aa: CASSFRGRNQPQHF
cdr3_nt: TGTGCCAGCAGTTTTAGGGGGCGCAATCAGCCCCAGCATTTT

clone_size: .
d_call: .
v_call: TRBV27
j_call: TRBJ1-2
cdr3_aa: CASSFGQGSGYTF
cdr3_nt: TGTGCCAGCAGTTTTGGCCAGGGGAGCGGCTACACCTTC

clone_size: .
d_call: TRBD1
v_call: TRBV28
j_call: TRBJ2-7
cdr3_aa: CASSLADRGVNEQYF
cdr3_nt: TGTGCCAGCAGTTTAGCGGACAGGGGAGTCAACGAGCAGTACTTC

clone_size: .
d_call: .
v_call: TRBV27
j_call: TRBJ2-1
cdr3_aa: CASSLFSVPYNEQFF
cdr3_nt: TGTGCCAGCAGTTTATTTAGCGTCCCCTACAATGAGCAGTTCTTC

clone_size: .
d_call: .
v_call: TRBV6-1
j_call: TRBJ2-7
cdr3_aa: CASSESTGEPYEQYF
cdr3_nt: TGTGCCAGCAGTGAGTCAACAGGTGAACCCTACGAGCAGTACTTC

clone_size: .
d_call: TRBD1
v_call: TRBV28
j_call: TRBJ1-2
cdr3_aa: CASSFSGGQTVYGYTF
cdr3_nt: TGTGCCAGCAGTTTTTCAGGGGGACAGACGGTCTATGGCTACACCTTC

clone_size: .
d_call: .
v_call: TRBV7-3
j_call: TRBJ2-1
cdr3_aa: CASSLGGGGNEQFF
cdr3_nt: TGTGCCAGCAGCTTAGGAGGGGGCGGGAATGAGCAGTTCTTC

clone_size: .
d_call: TRBD2
v_call: TRBV5-6
j_call: TRBJ2-2
cdr3_aa: CASSSMTSGNVGELFF
cdr3_nt: TGTGCCAGCAGCTCTATGACTAGCGGGAATGTCGGGGAGCTGTTTTTT

clone_size: .
d_call: .
v_call: TRBV4-1
j_call: TRBJ2-7
cdr3_aa: CASSQVADNYEQYF
cdr3_nt: TGCGCCAGCAGCCAAGTGGCGGACAACTACGAGCAGTACTTC

clone_size: .
d_call: TRBD1
v_call: TRBV4-1
j_call: TRBJ1-4
cdr3_aa: CASSQSRGLGEKLFF
cdr3_nt: TGCGCCAGCAGCCAGAGTAGGGGGCTAGGTGAAAAACTGTTTTTT

clone_size: .
d_call: .
v_call: TRBV5-1
j_call: TRBJ2-7
cdr3_aa: CASSLALDSYEQYF
cdr3_nt: TGCGCCAGCAGCTTGGCGCTAGATTCCTACGAGCAGTACTTC

clone_size: .
d_call: TRBD2
v_call: TRBV7-8
j_call: TRBJ2-1
cdr3_aa: CASSLDDFGTRINEQFF
cdr3_nt: TGTGCCAGCAGCTTAGATGATTTTGGGACTAGGATTAATGAGCAGTTCTTC

clone_size: .
d_call: TRBD2
v_call: TRBV7-6
j_call: TRBJ2-2
cdr3_aa: CASSLLVSRGREAAGELFF
cdr3_nt: TGTGCCAGCAGCTTACTAGTTTCCAGAGGGCGGGAGGCTGCAGGGGAGCTGTTTTTT

clone_size: .
d_call: TRBD1
v_call: TRBV5-1
j_call: TRBJ2-7
cdr3_aa: CASSPVRGQSYEQYF
cdr3_nt: TGCGCCAGCAGCCCGGTTAGGGGACAGTCATACGAGCAGTACTTC

clone_size: .
d_call: TRBD1
v_call: TRBV2
j_call: TRBJ2-5
cdr3_aa: CASGDRESETQYF
cdr3_nt: TGTGCCAGCGGGGACAGGGAGAGTGAGACCCAGTACTTC

clone_size: .
d_call: TRBD1
v_call: TRBV9
j_call: TRBJ2-7
cdr3_aa: CASSVVAGGDYEQYF
cdr3_nt: TGTGCCAGCAGCGTAGTTGCAGGGGGCGACTACGAGCAGTACTTC

clone_size: .
d_call: .
v_call: TRBV5-4
j_call: TRBJ1-6
cdr3_aa: CASSTPGLRPSPLHF
cdr3_nt: TGTGCCAGCAGCACCCCAGGGCTCCGACCCTCCCCCCTCCACTTT

clone_size: few
d_call: TRBD2
v_call: TRBV11-2
j_call: TRBJ2-7
cdr3_aa: CASSFSGGSDYEQYF
cdr3_nt: TGTGCCAGCAGCTTTAGCGGGGGGTCGGACTACGAGCAGTACTTC

clone_size: .
d_call: TRBD2
v_call: TRBV5-1
j_call: TRBJ2-1
cdr3_aa: CASSLRLAGGYNEQFF
cdr3_nt: TGCGCCAGCAGCTTAAGACTAGCGGGGGGGTACAATGAGCAGTTCTTC

clone_size: .
d_call: .
v_call: TRBV28
j_call: TRBJ2-7
cdr3_aa: CASSSVAAAYEQYF
cdr3_nt: TGTGCCAGCAGTTCTGTAGCGGCGGCCTACGAGCAGTACTTC

clone_size: .
d_call: TRBD1
v_call: TRBV6-1
j_call: TRBJ2-7
cdr3_aa: CASSEGLARGRIYEQYF
cdr3_nt: TGTGCCAGCAGTGAAGGTTTGGCCAGGGGGCGCATTTACGAGCAGTACTTC

clone_size: .
d_call: .
v_call: TRBV5-4
j_call: TRBJ2-7
cdr3_aa: CASSYDTYEQYF
cdr3_nt: TGTGCCAGCAGCTATGACACCTACGAGCAGTACTTC

clone_size: .
d_call: TRBD1
v_call: TRBV6-6
j_call: TRBJ2-7
cdr3_aa: CASSYSLDRELHEQYF
cdr3_nt: TGTGCCAGCAGTTACTCATTGGACAGGGAATTACACGAGCAGTACTTC

clone_size: .
d_call: TRBD1
v_call: TRBV15
j_call: TRBJ1-1
cdr3_aa: CATRGGGGWTEAFF
cdr3_nt: TGTGCCACCCGGGGGGGAGGGGGCTGGACTGAAGCTTTCTTT

clone_size: .
d_call: .
v_call: TRBV6-5
j_call: TRBJ1-5
cdr3_aa: CASSPDSQNQPQHF
cdr3_nt: TGTGCCAGCAGCCCCGACAGTCAGAATCAGCCCCAGCATTTT